This entry concerns a single TCR beta chain. Its target is unknown. Compared with germline, one end of the junction differs, possibly owing to a read error. Genomic DNA provided the template from which TCR beta VDJ and CDR3 profiles were obtained. TCRdb reprocessed the reads via MiXCR and lists one record per CDR3 protein. The repertoire has roughly 61,000 distinct CDR3 sequences, over 45% of them found once; the top ten carry 2% to 3%. This CDR3 is 15 amino acids long. Germline CDR1 MGHRA, CDR2 YSYEKL. These data are taken from a study of CD8+CD57+ T cells in acquired aplastic anemia. Study context: DNA from sorted CD4+ and CD8+ cells averaged about 3.2 ug.

Notes on the study in general: Patients and controls shared approximately 30 CD8+ CDR3 sequences. Between the patient and control groups, CD8+ Simpson's diversity did not differ significantly.

Sequencing used sorted CD4+, CD8+, or CD8+CD57+ T cells (not recorded which) from PBMCs. The chain joins TRBV4-1 to TRBJ1-1; TRBD1 might be the D (6 bases). The sequence was obtained from a human donor in good health, serving as a control. The CDR3 region is CAGSQEPARGTEAFF. The CDR3 DNA reads as TGCGCCGGCAGCCAAGAGCCTGCCAGGGGCACTGAAGCTTTCTTT.